The clone carrying this T cell receptor beta chain was observed a handful of times. What it binds is unknown. The germline gives CDR1 SGHNT, CDR2 YYREEE (reference sequence). There are 12 residues in the CDR3. Trimming stripped 4 bases from V and 4 bases from J, with 8 bases between. This sample stems from a study of T cell responses to AZD1222 COVID-19 vaccine. Generated by immunoSEQ multiplex PCR, the TCRdb table keeps only in-frame clones and is missing some. The data show roughly 100,000 clones, about 86% seen once. Study-level results: Seropositivity was recorded at baseline in only 6 or 7 AZD1222 recipients.

The sequenced sample was peripheral blood, obtained on day 0 of AZD1222 vaccination. This receptor was identified in an adult in good health. This chain joins TRBV5-4 and TRBJ1-1; D is unclear. The CDR3 reads CASSPGITEAFF. In DNA form, the CDR3 reads TGTGCCAGCAGCCCTGGCATCACTGAAGCTTTCTTT.